The 13 T cell receptor beta chains given below trace back to one sample, sequenced in a study of a mutant IDH1 vaccine in newly diagnosed glioma. Their specific antigens are unknown. Specified time point: week 11, during vaccination. Doses comprised 300 ug of mutant IDH1 20-mer peptide each, plus topical imiquimod. TCRdb's table, derived via immunoSEQ multiplex PCR, lists solely in-frame clones and lacks some. The repertoire includes 20,000 to 25,000 clones, roughly 91% of them detected once, and approximately 5.1% sits in the top ten. Sequencing was performed on PBMCs, taken from a glioma patient whose treatment included an IDH1 peptide vaccine. The receptor set was obtained from a woman between 35 and 50 years old with glioma.

This clone was seen a single time. The V call is TRBV30, the J call TRBJ1-3; D gene uncertain. The ends were cut back, 2 bases at V and 1 base at J, with 6 bases in the middle. Germline V gives CDR1 GTSNPN, CDR2 SVGIG (reference sequence). The CDR3 loop spans 13 amino acids. CDR3: CAWSMGSGNTIYF. The CDR3 coding sequence is TGTGCCTGGAGTATGGGATCTGGAAACACCATATATTTT.

The chain is built from TRBV7-9 and TRBJ2-1; no clear D gene. The germline V and J ends were trimmed by 0 bases and 8 bases, with 2 bases remaining between them. This CDR3 contains 11 residues. Germline lookup yields CDR1 SEHNR and CDR2 FQNEAQ (reference sequence). In DNA, the CDR3 is TGTGCCAGCAGCTTAGCGCATGAGCAGTTCTTC. This codes for CASSLAHEQFF. The variable domain in full, completed from reference TRBV7-9 and TRBJ2-1, reads DTGVSQNPRHKITKRGQNVTFRCDPISEHNRLYWYRQTLGQGPEFLTYFQNEAQLEKSRLLSDRFSAERPKGSFSTLEIQRTEQGDSAMYLCASSLAHEQFFGPGTRLTVL.

This sequence joins TRBV27 and TRBJ2-7, with D maybe TRBD2 (5 bases). V gave up 3 bases and J gave up 0 bases, with 6 bases separating them. CDR3 length equals 13 residues. Germline CDR1 and CDR2: MNHEY and SMNVEV (reference sequence). CDR3 residues: CASSLEVSYEQYF. DNA of the CDR3: TGTGCCAGCAGTTTGGAGGTCTCCTACGAGCAGTACTTC.

The chain links TRBV7-2 to TRBJ1-1, with D perhaps TRBD1 (5 bases). Trimming took 1 base from V and 5 from J, leaving 11 bases between them. Germline lookup yields CDR1 SGHTA and CDR2 FQGNSA. CDR3 length: 14 residues. CDR3 in DNA: TGTGCCAGCAGCTTAGGCCCAGGGATGACTGAAGCTTTCTTT. This sequence encodes CASSLGPGMTEAFF.

J is TRBJ1-3 and V is TRBV4-1; 8 nucleotides align to TRBD1. Germline V gene sequence: CDR1 MGHRA, CDR2 YSYEKL. J gave up 7 bases and V 2 bases, and 4 bases lay outside the gene matches. The CDR3 extends over 14 amino acids. This CDR3 is CASSQRQGWNTIYF. The CDR3 coding sequence is TGCGCCAGCAGCCAAAGACAGGGGTGGAACACCATATATTTT.

The J gene is TRBJ1-6, the V gene TRBV27; TRBD1 is a possible D gene (6 bases). There are 16 residues in the CDR3. Germline values: CDR1 MNHEY, CDR2 SMNVEV (reference sequence). The germline V and J ends were trimmed by 5 bases and 3 bases, with 14 bases remaining between them. CDR3 nucleotide sequence: TGTGCCAGCAGTCCAAGGACAGCCGTCTATAATTCACCCCTCCACTTT. It yields the protein CASSPRTAVYNSPLHF.

The rearrangement joins TRBV6-1 to TRBJ2-7, with 10 nucleotides matching TRBD2. V shed 10 bases and J 13 bases; nucleotides not matched to a gene: 19. CDR1 and CDR2 from the germline V gene are MNHNS and SASEGT. CDR3 length: 14 residues. This CDR3 is CAILNWPSGGPVYF. The CDR3, as DNA: TGTGCCATCCTAAACTGGCCTAGCGGGGGACCAGTTTACTTC.

The rearrangement links TRBV6-1 to TRBJ2-7; 12 bases align to TRBD1. The CDR3 totals 17 residues. The V and J ends lost 4 bases and 5 bases, in that order; junction bases with no gene match: 12. The germline gives CDR1 MNHNS, CDR2 SASEGT. CDR3 sequence (DNA): TGTGCCAGCAGTGCCCATCTGGGACAGGGGGCCAGTCACGAGCAGTACTTC. This encodes CASSAHLGQGASHEQYF.

The CDR3 nucleotides are TGCGCCAGCAGCTTGCTAGCGGGGAGCTCCTACGAGCAGTACTTC. This translates into CASSLLAGSSYEQYF. The V gene is TRBV5-1, the J gene TRBJ2-7; 9 bases fit TRBD2. In germline, CDR1 is SGHRS, CDR2 YFSETQ. The J segment lost 0 bases and the V segment lost 1 base, leaving 2 bases of the junction unmatched. The CDR3 extends over 15 amino acids.

The V and J genes are TRBV5-6 and TRBJ1-2; D unresolved. The CDR3 totals 12 residues. Looked up from germline, CDR1 is SGHDT and CDR2 is YYEEEE. With 1 base removed from V and 7 bases from J, the gap between germline ends came to 8 bases. DNA for the CDR3: TGTGCCAGCAGCTTGCTGGGATCTGGCTACACCTTC. Translation: CASSLLGSGYTF.

The chain carries TRBV4-2 and TRBJ2-2, with TRBD2 identical over 8 bases. J gave up 4 bases and V 0 bases, and 10 bases lay outside the gene matches. CDR3 length: 18 residues. Per the germline V gene, CDR1 is LGHNA and CDR2 is YNFKEQ. The CDR3 bases are TGTGCCAGCAGCCAAGATCTCCGGGGGGGCCAAGGCACCGGGGAGCTGTTTTTT. Protein product: CASSQDLRGGQGTGELFF.

The J gene is TRBJ2-5, the V gene TRBV5-1; TRBD1 matches at 10 bases. This CDR3 comprises 15 residues. V shed 4 bases, J shed 4 bases, and the junction held 7 bases outside the gene matches. Germline V gene sequence: CDR1 SGHRS, CDR2 YFSETQ. CDR3 amino acids: CASSAGQGVGETQYF. The CDR3 coding sequence is TGCGCCAGCAGCGCCGGACAGGGGGTTGGAGAGACCCAGTACTTC. The variable domain in full, completed from reference TRBV5-1 and TRBJ2-5, reads KAGVTQTPRYLIKTRGQQVTLSCSPISGHRSVSWYQQTPGQGLQFLFEYFSETQRNKGNFPGRFSGRQFSNSRSEMNVSTLELGDSALYLCASSAGQGVGETQYFGPGTRLLVL.

J is TRBJ2-5 and V is TRBV2; 9 positions agree with TRBD1. CDR3 size: 14 residues. Trimming took 6 bases from V and 5 from J; bases not matched to a gene: 7. Germline loops: CDR1 SNHLY, CDR2 FYNNEI. Here the CDR3 DNA reads TGTGCCAGCAGCGGGGACAGGGAGAGTGAGACCCAGTACTTC. Translation gives CASSGDRESETQYF.